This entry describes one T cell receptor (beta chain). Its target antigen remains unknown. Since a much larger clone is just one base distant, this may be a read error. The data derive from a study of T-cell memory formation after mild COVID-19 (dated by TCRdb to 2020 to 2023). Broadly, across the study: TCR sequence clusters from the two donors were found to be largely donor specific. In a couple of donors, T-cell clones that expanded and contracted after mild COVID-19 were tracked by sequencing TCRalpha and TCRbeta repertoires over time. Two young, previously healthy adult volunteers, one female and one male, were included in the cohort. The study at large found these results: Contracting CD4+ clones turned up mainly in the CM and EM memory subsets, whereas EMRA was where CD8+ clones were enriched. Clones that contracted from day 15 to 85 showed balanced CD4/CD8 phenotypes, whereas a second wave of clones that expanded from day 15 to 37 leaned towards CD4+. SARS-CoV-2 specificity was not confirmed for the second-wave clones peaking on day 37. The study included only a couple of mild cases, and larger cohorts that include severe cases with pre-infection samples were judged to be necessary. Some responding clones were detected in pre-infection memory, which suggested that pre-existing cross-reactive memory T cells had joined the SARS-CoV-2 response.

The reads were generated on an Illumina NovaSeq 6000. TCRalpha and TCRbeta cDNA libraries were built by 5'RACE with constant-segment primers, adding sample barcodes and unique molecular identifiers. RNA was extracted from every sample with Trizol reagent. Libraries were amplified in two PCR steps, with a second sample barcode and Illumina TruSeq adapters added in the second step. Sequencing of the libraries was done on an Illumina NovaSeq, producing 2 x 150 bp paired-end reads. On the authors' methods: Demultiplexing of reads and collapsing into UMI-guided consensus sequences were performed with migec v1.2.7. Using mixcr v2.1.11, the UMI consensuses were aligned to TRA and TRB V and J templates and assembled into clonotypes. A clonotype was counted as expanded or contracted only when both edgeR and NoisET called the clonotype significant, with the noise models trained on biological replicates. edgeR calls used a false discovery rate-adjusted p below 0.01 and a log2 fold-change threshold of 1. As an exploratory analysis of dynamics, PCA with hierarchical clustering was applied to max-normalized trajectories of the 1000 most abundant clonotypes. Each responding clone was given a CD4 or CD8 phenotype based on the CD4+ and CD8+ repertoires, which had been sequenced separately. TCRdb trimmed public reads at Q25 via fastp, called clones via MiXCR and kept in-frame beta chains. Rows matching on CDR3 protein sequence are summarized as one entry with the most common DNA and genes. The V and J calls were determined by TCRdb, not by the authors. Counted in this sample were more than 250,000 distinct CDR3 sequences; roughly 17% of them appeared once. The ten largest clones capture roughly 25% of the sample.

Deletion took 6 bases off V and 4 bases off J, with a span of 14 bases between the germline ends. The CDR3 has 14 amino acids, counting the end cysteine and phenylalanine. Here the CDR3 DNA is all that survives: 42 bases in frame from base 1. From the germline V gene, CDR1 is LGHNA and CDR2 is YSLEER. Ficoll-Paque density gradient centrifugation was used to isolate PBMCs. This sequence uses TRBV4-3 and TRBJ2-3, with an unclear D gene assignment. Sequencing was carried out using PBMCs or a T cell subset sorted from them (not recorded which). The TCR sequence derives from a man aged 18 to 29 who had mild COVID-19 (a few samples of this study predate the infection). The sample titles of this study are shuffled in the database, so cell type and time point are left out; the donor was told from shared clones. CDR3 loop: CASRPVSRADTQYF. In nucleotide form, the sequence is TGCGCCAGCAGACCGGTAAGCCGGGCAGATACGCAGTATTTT.